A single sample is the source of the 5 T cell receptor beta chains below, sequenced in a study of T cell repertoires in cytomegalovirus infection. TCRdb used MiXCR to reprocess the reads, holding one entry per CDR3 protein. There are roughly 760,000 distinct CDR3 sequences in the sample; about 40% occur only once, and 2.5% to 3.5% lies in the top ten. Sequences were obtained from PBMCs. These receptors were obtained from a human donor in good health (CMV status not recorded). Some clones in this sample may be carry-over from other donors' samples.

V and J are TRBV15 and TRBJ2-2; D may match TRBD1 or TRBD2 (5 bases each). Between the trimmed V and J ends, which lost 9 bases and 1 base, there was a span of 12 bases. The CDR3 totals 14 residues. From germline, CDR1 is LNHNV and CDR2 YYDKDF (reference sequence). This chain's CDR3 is CATPGTGNTGELFF. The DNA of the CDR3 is TGTGCCACTCCGGGGACGGGGAACACCGGGGAGCTGTTTTTT.

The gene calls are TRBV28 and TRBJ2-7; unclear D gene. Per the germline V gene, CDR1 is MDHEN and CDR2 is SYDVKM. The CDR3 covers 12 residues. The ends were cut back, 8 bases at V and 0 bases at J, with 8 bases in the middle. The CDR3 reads CASGELSYEQYF. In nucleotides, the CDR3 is TGTGCCAGCGGTGAACTCTCCTACGAGCAGTACTTC.

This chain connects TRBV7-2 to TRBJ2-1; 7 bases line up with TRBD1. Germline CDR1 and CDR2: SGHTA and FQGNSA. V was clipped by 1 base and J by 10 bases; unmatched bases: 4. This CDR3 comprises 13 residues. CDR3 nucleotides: TGTGCCAGCAGCTTAGTCTGGACAGGAGAGCAGTTCTTC. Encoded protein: CASSLVWTGEQFF.

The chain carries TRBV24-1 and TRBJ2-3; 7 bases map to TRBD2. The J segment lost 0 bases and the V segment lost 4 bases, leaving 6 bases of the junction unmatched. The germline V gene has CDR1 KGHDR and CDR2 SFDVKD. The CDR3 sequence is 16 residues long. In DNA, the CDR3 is TGTGCCACCAGTGACACTACTAGCGACAGCACAGATACGCAGTATTTT. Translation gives CATSDTTSDSTDTQYF.

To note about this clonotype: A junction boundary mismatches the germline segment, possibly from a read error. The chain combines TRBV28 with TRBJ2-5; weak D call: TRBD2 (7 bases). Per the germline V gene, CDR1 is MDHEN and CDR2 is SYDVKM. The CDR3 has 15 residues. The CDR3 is CANSLQGGGQETQYF. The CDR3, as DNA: TGTGCCAACAGTTTACAGGGAGGGGGCCAAGAGACCCAGTACTTC.